Below, 27 T cell receptor beta chains from the same sample are listed, as sequenced in a study of blood T cell repertoires in COVID-19. This table comes from immunoSEQ multiplex PCR, and its TCRdb copy is limited to in-frame clones, with some not included. The top ten hold more than 6.5% of the sample, which has about 140,000 clones, about 86% seen once. Sequencing input: peripheral blood. The receptor source for this set is a human donor in a cohort sampled during active COVID-19.

The rearrangement joins TRBV5-6 to TRBJ2-4; D is unclear. The V gene's germline CDR1 is SGHDT and CDR2 YYEEEE. With 0 bases removed from V and 9 bases from J, the gap between germline ends came to 7 bases. This CDR3 has 12 amino acids. The CDR3 loop is CASSLARRIQYF. CDR3 nucleotide sequence: TGTGCCAGCAGCTTGGCCCGTCGCATTCAGTACTTC.

This clone has a handful of counts. The chain recombines TRBV28 with TRBJ1-3; 8 bases fit TRBD1. V shed 1 base, J shed 6 bases, and the junction held 2 bases outside the gene matches. CDR3 length equals 14 residues. Germline assignment: CDR1 MDHEN and CDR2 SYDVKM. The CDR3 region is CASSLYRGTNTIYF. The CDR3 DNA reads as TGTGCCAGCAGTTTATACAGGGGGACAAACACCATATATTTT.

The chain combines TRBV5-6 with TRBJ2-7; 9 bases are a match to TRBD2. V lost 2 bases and J lost 2; bases outside the gene matches: 8. From germline, CDR1 is SGHDT and CDR2 YYEEEE. The CDR3 covers 16 residues. The CDR3 loop reads CASSFETGTSPYEQYF. In DNA, the CDR3 is TGTGCCAGCAGCTTCGAAACCGGGACTAGCCCCTACGAGCAGTACTTC.

The chain joins TRBV19 to TRBJ1-2; no clear D gene. Germline V gene sequence: CDR1 LNHDA, CDR2 SQIVND (reference sequence). The CDR3 totals 15 residues. V lost 5 bases and J 2 bases, leaving 15 bases between the germline ends. The CDR3 sequence: CASSARGSFNYGYTF. The CDR3 DNA follows: TGTGCCAGTAGTGCCCGAGGTTCTTTCAACTATGGCTACACCTTC.

This chain uses TRBV9 with TRBJ2-5; 9 bases map to TRBD1. Germline CDR1 and CDR2: SGDLS and YYNGEE. This CDR3 is built from 15 residues. With 1 base clipped from V and 2 bases from J, the junction kept 3 bases outside the gene matches. CDR3 sequence reads: CASSVWTGVQETQYF. The CDR3 DNA is TGTGCCAGCAGCGTATGGACAGGGGTTCAAGAGACCCAGTACTTC. The whole variable domain, filled in from reference TRBV9 and TRBJ2-5, reads DSGVTQTPKHLITATGQRVTLRCSPRSGDLSVYWYQQSLDQGLQFLIQYYNGEERAKGNILERFSAQQFPDLHSELNLSSLELGDSALYFCASSVWTGVQETQYFGPGTRLLVL.

This chain links TRBV4-2 with TRBJ2-1, with 10 bases lining up with TRBD2. Germline V lookup: CDR1 LGHNA, CDR2 YNFKEQ. CDR3 length equals 18 residues. Trimming cost V 5 bases and J 0 bases; bases outside gene matches: 10. The CDR3, as DNA: TGTGCCAGCAGCGAGAGCGTTAGCGGGAGGCCCTCCTACAATGAGCAGTTCTTC. Translation: CASSESVSGRPSYNEQFF.

This chain connects TRBV4-3 to TRBJ2-7; 8 positions agree with TRBD1. With V trimmed by 1 base and J by 2 bases, 4 bases remained unmatched. This CDR3 region has 15 residues. Germline V lookup: CDR1 LGHNA, CDR2 YSLEER. The CDR3 coding sequence is TGCGCCAGCAGCCAAGGGGACAGGCTGCCCTACGAGCAGTACTTC. Translation gives CASSQGDRLPYEQYF.

The table lists this clone with a count of one. The genes are TRBV5-1 and TRBJ1-2; 8 nucleotides agree with TRBD1. The CDR3 length is 12 residues. Germline CDR1 reads SGHRS; CDR2 reads YFSETQ. Trimming removed 3 bases from V and 6 bases from J; junction bases left unmatched: 1. The DNA for the CDR3 is TGCGCCAGCAGCTCAGGGGGCCATGGCTACACCTTC. This encodes CASSSGGHGYTF.

The chain employs TRBV4-1 and TRBJ1-2; 7 bases are shared with TRBD1. This CDR3 is built from 15 residues. V lost 4 bases to trimming and J lost 3 bases; unmatched junction nucleotides: 8. The germline CDR1 and CDR2 sequences are MGHRA and YSYEKL. The CDR3 protein is CASSPPDRADYGYTF. Written as DNA, the CDR3 is TGCGCCAGCAGCCCCCCCGACAGGGCTGACTATGGCTACACCTTC.

The CDR3: CASSQGVGGTEAFF. CDR3 sequence (DNA): TGTGCCAGCAGCCAGGGAGTAGGTGGGACTGAAGCTTTCTTT. The chain combines TRBV3-1 (or the pseudogene TRBV3-2) with TRBJ1-1; D is uncertain. Trimming pared 3 bases from V and 5 bases from J, leaving 13 bases between. Germline-derived CDR1 and CDR2 are LGHDT and YNNKEL (reference sequence). This CDR3 comprises 14 residues.

The V gene is TRBV24-1, the J gene TRBJ2-1; 7 bases match TRBD2. This CDR3 has 17 residues. Germline CDR1 reads KGHDR; CDR2 reads SFDVKD. The trim removed 2 bases at V and 1 base at J, leaving 7 bases unmatched. The DNA of the CDR3 is TGTGCCACCAGTGATTCCCCGGGGAGGGTATCCTACAATGAGCAGTTCTTC. This translates into CATSDSPGRVSYNEQFF.

The chain carries TRBV3-1 (or the pseudogene TRBV3-2) and TRBJ1-2; TRBD1 matches at 7 bases. J gave up 0 bases and V 1 base, and 5 bases lay outside the gene matches. This CDR3 is built from 16 residues. The germline gives CDR1 LGHDT, CDR2 YNNKEL (reference sequence). The CDR3 bases are TGTGCCAGCAGCCAAGGGACAGGATATACTAACTATGGCTACACCTTC. It specifies CASSQGTGYTNYGYTF.

This clone occurred once. This chain uses TRBV3-1 (or the pseudogene TRBV3-2) with TRBJ2-5, with D possibly matching TRBD2 (6 bases). There are 13 residues in the CDR3. Per germline, CDR1 LGHDT and CDR2 YNNKEL (reference sequence). Trimming pared 0 bases from V and 5 bases from J, leaving 7 bases between. As DNA, the CDR3 is TGTGCCAGCAGCCAAGAAAGCGGGGAGACCCAGTACTTC. Its translation: CASSQESGETQYF.

The chain links TRBV25-1 to TRBJ1-3, with no clear D. V gave up 5 bases and J gave up 2 bases, with 10 bases separating them. Germline V lookup: CDR1 MGHDK, CDR2 SYGVNS. This CDR3 spans 14 amino acids. The CDR3 nucleotides read TGTGCCAGCAGTAGCCAGGCCCCTGGAAACACCATATATTTT. Protein product: CASSSQAPGNTIYF. The full variable domain, in which reference TRBV25-1 and TRBJ1-3 provide the parts outside the CDR3, is EADIYQTPRYLVIGTGKKITLECSQTMGHDKMYWYQQDPGMELHLIHYSYGVNSTEKGDLSSESTVSRIRTEHFPLTLESARPSHTSQYLCASSSQAPGNTIYFGEGSWLTVV.

The chain links TRBV27 to TRBJ2-1; 7 bases map to TRBD2. Trimming at V came to 6 bases and at J to 8 bases, leaving 16 bases not matched to a gene. Germline V CDR1 and CDR2: MNHEY, SMNVEV (reference sequence). The length of the CDR3 is 16 residues. This CDR3 is CASRTLSGVRIYEQFF. DNA for the CDR3: TGTGCCAGCAGAACCCTCAGCGGGGTACGAATCTATGAGCAGTTCTTC.

The CDR3: CASSFTQEPYEQYF. As DNA, the CDR3 is TGTGCCAGCAGCTTTACACAGGAGCCCTACGAGCAGTACTTC. The rearrangement joins TRBV5-4 to TRBJ2-7; D is possibly TRBD1 (5 bases). This CDR3 contains 14 residues. V dropped 2 bases and J dropped 2 bases, with 11 bases sitting between them. Germline CDR1 reads SGHNT; CDR2 reads YYREEE (reference sequence).

V is TRBV21-1 and J is TRBJ1-1; TRBD1 is taken as the D call from the table, unchecked against the DNA. TRBV21-1 corresponds to a pseudogene. The CDR3 runs 16 residues. CDR3 coding DNA: TGTGCCAGCAGCAAAGGGTTCACAGGGACGAACACTGAAGCTTTCTTT. Protein sequence: CASSKGFTGTNTEAFF.

CDR3 loop: CASSPRTYEQYF. In nucleotides, the CDR3 is TGTGCCAGCTCACCGAGAACCTACGAGCAGTACTTC. This chain links TRBV18 with TRBJ2-7; D gene unclear. The germline V and J ends were trimmed by 3 bases and 2 bases, with 5 bases remaining between them. The length of the CDR3 is 12 residues. Per the germline V gene, CDR1 is KGHSH and CDR2 is LQKENI.

The chain carries TRBV28 and TRBJ2-7; 9 bases line up with TRBD1. The CDR3 has 15 residues. From germline, CDR1 is MDHEN and CDR2 SYDVKM. V dropped 6 bases and J dropped 4; count of bases not matched to a gene: 10. The CDR3 loop is CASRTGGSGTYEQYF. DNA for the CDR3: TGTGCCAGCAGGACAGGGGGAAGCGGAACTTACGAGCAGTACTTC. The full variable domain, in which reference TRBV28 and TRBJ2-7 provide the parts outside the CDR3, is DVKVTQSSRYLVKRTGEKVFLECVQDMDHENMFWYRQDPGLGLRLIYFSYDVKMKEKGDIPEGYSVSREKKERFSLILESASTNQTSMYLCASRTGGSGTYEQYFGPGTRLTVT.

J is TRBJ1-1 and V is TRBV7-2, with D unclear. Trimming stripped 2 bases from V and 4 bases from J, with 8 bases between. Germline V gene lookup returns CDR1 SGHTA and CDR2 FQGNSA. The CDR3 is 13 amino acids. The CDR3 region is CASSLPPGTEAFF. The CDR3 DNA is TGTGCCAGCAGCTTACCCCCCGGCACTGAAGCTTTCTTT.

For this clone: Other DNA sequences from this sample encode an identical CDR3 as well. For the CDR3, the DNA is TGTGCCAGCAGTCCCAGGGGGCTGGGTGAAAAACTGTTTTTT. This sequence encodes CASSPRGLGEKLFF. J is TRBJ1-4 and V is TRBV9; 8 nucleotides align to TRBD1. Germline V gene data show CDR1 as SGDLS and CDR2 as YYNGEE. This CDR3 has 14 amino acids. The ends lost 5 bases at V and 7 bases at J; junction bases unmatched: 7.

The chain joins TRBV7-9 to TRBJ2-1, with 11 bases aligning to TRBD2. The V gene's germline CDR1 is SEHNR and CDR2 FQNEAQ (reference sequence). J was trimmed by 8 bases and V by 2 bases; bases with no gene match: 14. The length of the CDR3 is 18 residues. The CDR3 DNA reads TGTGCCAGCAGCTTACCCCCACGACTAGCGGGACGAGTGGATGAGCAGTTCTTC. This codes for CASSLPPRLAGRVDEQFF.

The chain is built from TRBV29-1 and TRBJ1-3, with 8 nucleotides matching TRBD1. CDR1 and CDR2 from the germline V gene are SQVTM and ANQGSEA. V dropped 7 bases and J dropped 4; count of bases not matched to a gene: 3. The CDR3 contains 12 residues. The CDR3 DNA is TGCAGCGGCCAGGGGGCCGGAAACACCATATATTTT. Protein product: CSGQGAGNTIYF.

This clone showed up just once. V gene TRBV5-1 combines with J gene TRBJ2-7; 7 bases map to TRBD1. Per germline, CDR1 SGHRS and CDR2 YFSETQ. The trim removed 3 bases at V and 0 bases at J, leaving 6 bases unmatched. The CDR3 runs to 15 residues. The CDR3 loop reads CASSSTGTASYEQYF. The CDR3 DNA reads as TGCGCCAGCAGCTCAACCGGGACAGCCTCCTACGAGCAGTACTTC.

This clone was picked up one time. The V gene is TRBV27, the J gene TRBJ1-1; TRBD1 agrees at 8 bases. Per germline, CDR1 MNHEY and CDR2 SMNVEV (reference sequence). The J segment lost 0 bases and the V segment lost 5 bases, leaving 5 bases of the junction unmatched. The CDR3 is made up of 15 amino acids. CDR3: CASSAGQGMNTEAFF. In DNA form, the CDR3 reads TGTGCCAGCAGTGCCGGACAGGGTATGAACACTGAAGCTTTCTTT.

This clone was recorded a few times. This sequence joins TRBV27 and TRBJ2-1; TRBD2 might be the D (6 bases). CDR1 is MNHEY, CDR2 SMNVEV, per germline (reference sequence). V lost 6 bases and J 12 bases, leaving 21 bases between the germline ends. This CDR3 is built from 14 residues. For the CDR3, the DNA is TGTGCCAGCAGCCCCACCGGGAGCAGGGTTGGGCAGTTCTTC. Its translation: CASSPTGSRVGQFF.

The chain uses TRBV6-2 or TRBV6-3 and TRBJ2-7; D might be TRBD1 (6 bases). The CDR3 has 15 residues. V lost 2 bases and J 3 bases, leaving 14 bases between the germline ends. Germline V gene lookup returns CDR1 MNHEY and CDR2 SVGEGT. CDR3 in amino acids: CASSYPGASIYEQYF. In DNA form, the CDR3 reads TGTGCCAGCAGTTACCCAGGGGCGAGCATCTACGAGCAGTACTTC.